This T cell receptor (beta chain) was captured by sequencing in a study of T cells in Graves' hyperthyroidism and ophthalmopathy (dated by TCRdb to about 2019). As for the study more broadly: Peripheral blood samples were taken at initial diagnosis, before any treatment was given. The paper describes TCR Vbeta CDR3 sequencing of 140 or so peripheral blood samples, made up of some 40 ophthalmopathy patients, over 70 hyperthyroidism patients and about 17 progressor patients. In several Graves' hyperthyroidism patients, the study also compared T-cell repertoires from thyroid tissue with T-cell repertoires from blood. A discovery cohort of about 100 patients, approximately 44 with Graves' ophthalmopathy and roughly 59 with stable Graves' hyperthyroidism, was used to find distinguishing TCR V-J signatures. After sampling, hyperthyroidism patients received methimazole starting at 30 mg daily, and ophthalmopathy patients received high-dose intravenous methylprednisolone. An independent validation cohort of fewer than 20 hyperthyroidism patients and about 15 patients who later progressed to ophthalmopathy tested prospective prediction of ophthalmopathy. The 100 discovery patients were divided at random into training and test sets in a 7:3 ratio.

Graves' hyperthyroidism was defined as stable when no progression to ophthalmopathy occurred over 18 months of follow-up. Hyperthyroidism patients were aged 18 to 65 years and newly diagnosed, with disease duration of less than 2 months. Any patient with an uncontrolled infection, another autoimmune disease, pregnancy or lactation was excluded. Diagnoses were established on the basis of clinical symptoms, serum thyroxine and TRAb, thyroid ultrasound, and orbital computed tomography. PBMCs were isolated from about 9.2 ml of fresh peripheral blood by Ficoll-Paque density gradient centrifugation. Total RNA was extracted using Trizol reagent, and RNA quality was assessed on an Agilent 2100 Bioanalyzer. Overall study outcomes, separate from this receptor: Blood samples also contained most of the expanded thyroid clonotypes (frequency above 0.001), which suggests that blood repertoires may reflect thyroid immune responses. In validation, the model predicted progression to ophthalmopathy a median of roughly 6.1 months before onset, with around 70% sensitivity and roughly 72% specificity. Sample size was not statistically predetermined, and investigators were not blinded to group allocation. Ophthalmopathy was separated from stable hyperthyroidism by a 13 V-J signature model, with 85% to 90% sensitivity and about 81% specificity obtained in cross-validation and 80%/75% obtained in testing.

Via the germline V gene, CDR1 is MDHEN and CDR2 SYDVKM. The CDR3 sequence holds 13 residues, the cysteine and phenylalanine included. Of all the DNA, just the CDR3 is kept, 39 bases in frame from base 1. About this clonotype: The specificity of this receptor is unknown. Being one base from a much bigger clone, this may be a read error.

Amplification of TCR beta CDR3 regions was carried out from RNA transcripts. For the first round of RT-PCR on the TCR CDR3, the HTBI primer set was used together with the Qiagen OneStep RT-PCR kit. A second multiplex PCR round built the libraries, followed by size selection and purification. Paired-end sequencing of the libraries was performed with 100 bp reads on an Illumina HiSeq2000. The source study handled its data this way. SOAPnuke was used to process the raw data, removing reads that contained adapters or uncalled bases, had a mean Phred below 15, or lacked an exact match to the constant primer or identifier. COPE v1.2.5 was used to merge the high-quality paired reads, and each unique nucleotide sequence was defined as a clonotype. Clonotypes were aligned to IMGT TRBV, TRBD and TRBJ reference segments using MiTCR v1.1. The analysis included only V-J combinations with a frequency above 0.0001, which together covered more than 99% of the repertoires. The TCS score was defined as F50 (clonal expansion) divided by E x V (chaos), with BLOSUM62-based TCRdist calculated between CDR3 peptides within each V-J. Welch's t-statistics and random forest reduced fewer than 600 V-J features to roughly 13, which were used in a naive Bayes classifier (R e1071). TCRdb ran its own pipeline on the public reads, namely fastp trimming at Q25 and MiXCR clone calling, and kept in-frame beta chains. Each CDR3 protein gets just one entry, which takes the most common genes and DNA from the rows behind it. These V and J calls are TCRdb output, not the study's own analysis. Across this sample there are about 290,000 distinct CDR3 sequences, with around 15% seen only once. The leading ten clones occupy roughly 7.9% of the sample.

Input material: blood. The TCR was taken from a woman between 40 and 55 years old with Graves' hyperthyroidism. The rearrangement joined TRBV28 to TRBJ2-7; the D gene could be TRBD1 or TRBD2, each one agreeing over 6 bases. CDR3 protein: CASSKRGLYEQDF. Here is the DNA: TGTGCCAGCTCAAAACGGGGGCTGTACGAGCAGGACTTC.